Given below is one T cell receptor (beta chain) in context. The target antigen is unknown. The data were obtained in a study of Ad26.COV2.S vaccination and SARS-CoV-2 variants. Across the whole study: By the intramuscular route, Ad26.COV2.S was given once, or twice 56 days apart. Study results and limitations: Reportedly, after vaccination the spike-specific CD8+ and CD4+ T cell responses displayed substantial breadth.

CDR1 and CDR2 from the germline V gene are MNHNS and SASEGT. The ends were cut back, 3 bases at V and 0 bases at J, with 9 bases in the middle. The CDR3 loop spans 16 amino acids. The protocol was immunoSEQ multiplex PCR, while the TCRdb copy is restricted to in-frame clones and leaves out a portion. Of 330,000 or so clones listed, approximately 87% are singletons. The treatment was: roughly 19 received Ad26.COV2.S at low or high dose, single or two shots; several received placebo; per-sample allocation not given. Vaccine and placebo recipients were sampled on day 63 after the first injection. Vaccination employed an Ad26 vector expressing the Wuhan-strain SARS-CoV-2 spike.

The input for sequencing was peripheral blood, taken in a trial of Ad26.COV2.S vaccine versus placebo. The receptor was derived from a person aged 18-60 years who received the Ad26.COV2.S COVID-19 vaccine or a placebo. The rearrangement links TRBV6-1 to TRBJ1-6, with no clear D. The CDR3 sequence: CASSDASSSYNSPLHF. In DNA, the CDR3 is TGTGCCAGCAGTGACGCCTCGAGCTCCTATAATTCACCCCTCCACTTT.